The 14 T cell receptor beta chains reported below all come from one sample, sequenced in a study of T-cell reconstitution after alpha-beta-depleted transplantation in children. Unique molecular identifiers tagged the TCRbeta library. Each CDR3 protein is one row after TCRdb ran MiXCR on the PCR reads. The data contain 200,000 to 250,000 distinct CDR3 sequences, under 8.5% of them singletons. Source: PBMCs, mostly from graft donor cells, taken 360 days after TCRalphabeta/CD19-depleted stem cell transplant. The receptors originated from a male patient between 2 and 10 years old who had a stem cell transplant for acute myeloid leukemia, so the T cells may come from the graft donor.

This clonotype was seen at least ten times. This chain uses TRBV7-2 with TRBJ2-1, with D tentatively TRBD2 (6 bases). Trimming removed 4 bases at V and 1 base at J, with 14 bases between. Germline V CDR1 and CDR2: SGHTA, FQGNSA. The CDR3 length is 16 residues. In DNA form, the CDR3 reads TGTGCCAGCAGCTCCCCACTCCGGGGGTCCTACAATGAGCAGTTCTTC. Protein: CASSSPLRGSYNEQFF.

This clonotype was picked up many times. The V gene is TRBV5-1, the J gene TRBJ1-2; 11 bases agree with TRBD1. Germline values: CDR1 SGHRS, CDR2 YFSETQ. J gave up 6 bases and V 0 bases, and 7 bases lay outside the gene matches. This CDR3 is built from 16 residues. CDR3 sequence (DNA): TGCGCCAGCAGCTTGGGTCCGGGACAGGGGGTACATGGCTACACCTTC. It is translated as CASSLGPGQGVHGYTF.

This clonotype was found many times. V gene TRBV2 combines with J gene TRBJ2-1; weak D call: TRBD1 (6 bases). Germline lookup yields CDR1 SNHLY and CDR2 FYNNEI. The CDR3 totals 15 residues. V shed 6 bases and J shed 0 bases, with 12 bases lying between them. CDR3 nucleotide sequence: TGTGCCAGCAGCCCCGACAGGAACTCCTACAATGAGCAGTTCTTC. Its translation: CASSPDRNSYNEQFF.

This clonotype was seen at least ten times. The chain joins TRBV7-8 to TRBJ2-2; D is possibly TRBD1 or TRBD2 (6 bases each). The CDR3 consists of 17 residues. Germline-derived CDR1 and CDR2 are SGHVS and FQNEAQ. V lost 5 bases to trimming and J lost 0 bases, with 16 bases between them. CDR3: CASSLGGGTTNTGELFF. DNA for the CDR3: TGTGCCAGCAGCCTAGGAGGAGGGACAACGAACACCGGGGAGCTGTTTTTT.

Comments on this clonotype: A much larger clone sits a single nucleotide away, making a read error possible. The CDR3 here is CASSESGADTQHF. As DNA, the CDR3 is TGCGCCAGCAGTGAGTCAGGGGCGGATACGCAGCATTTT. The chain joins TRBV10-1 to TRBJ2-3, with a tentative D call TRBD1 (5 bases). TRBJ1-5 explains the end of the DNA better; the J call may be wrong. This CDR3 contains 13 residues. Germline CDR1 reads WNHNN; CDR2 reads SYGVQD (reference sequence).

V usage is TRBV7-8 and J usage is TRBJ2-1; 13 bases are a match to TRBD2. The CDR3 is 18 amino acids. V lost 4 bases, J lost 7 bases, and 13 bases stayed unmatched. Germline V gene lookup returns CDR1 SGHVS and CDR2 FQNEAQ. The CDR3 DNA reads TGTGCCAGCAGCTGGGGTACGGGGGGACTAGCGGGGACTAATGAGCAGTTCTTC. Its protein is CASSWGTGGLAGTNEQFF.

The rearrangement uses TRBV7-2 and TRBJ2-1; tentatively, D is TRBD2 (6 bases). CDR1 is SGHTA and CDR2 is FQGNSA in the germline V gene. CDR3 length: 16 amino acids. V dropped 1 base and J dropped 8 bases, with 18 bases sitting between them. CDR3 residues: CASSLEGGTPVHEQFF. CDR3 in DNA: TGTGCCAGCAGCTTAGAGGGCGGGACCCCCGTTCATGAGCAGTTCTTC. The variable domain in full, completed from reference TRBV7-2 and TRBJ2-1, reads GAGVSQSPSNKVTEKGKDVELRCDPISGHTALYWYRQSLGQGLEFLIYFQGNSAPDKSGLPSDRFSAERTGGSVSTLTIQRTQQEDSAVYLCASSLEGGTPVHEQFFGPGTRLTVL.

The chain uses TRBV3-1 and TRBJ2-1; 11 nucleotides line up with TRBD2. V lost 4 bases to trimming and J lost 1 base; unmatched junction nucleotides: 3. The CDR3 contains 16 residues. Germline V gene data show CDR1 as LGHDT and CDR2 as YNNKEL (reference sequence). CDR3 loop: CASSPLAGGSYNEQFF. The CDR3 DNA sequence: TGTGCCAGCAGCCCCTTAGCGGGAGGGTCCTACAATGAGCAGTTCTTC.

This clonotype was counted only a few times. The V and J genes are TRBV5-5 and TRBJ2-5, with D tentatively TRBD2 (6 bases). Germline V lookup: CDR1 SGHKS, CDR2 YYEKEE (reference sequence). The CDR3 runs to 14 residues. V was shortened by 4 bases and J by 4 bases, with 14 bases between the two germline ends. This CDR3 reads CASSPQTSLETQYF. Here the CDR3 DNA reads TGTGCCAGCAGCCCCCAGACTAGTCTAGAGACCCAGTACTTC. Full variable domain (remainder filled in from reference TRBV5-5 and TRBJ2-5): DAGVTQSPTHLIKTRGQQVTLRCSPISGHKSVSWYQQVLGQGPQFIFQYYEKEERGRGNFPDRFSARQFPNYSSELNVNALLLGDSALYLCASSPQTSLETQYFGPGTRLLVL.

The chain employs TRBV5-1 and TRBJ2-1; 14 positions match TRBD2. There are 17 residues in the CDR3. CDR1 is SGHRS, CDR2 YFSETQ, per germline. V lost 8 bases to trimming and J lost 8 bases; unmatched junction nucleotides: 15. The CDR3 sequence: CASTLSRTSGRSDEQFF. Here the CDR3 DNA reads TGCGCCAGTACCTTATCGAGGACTAGCGGGAGGAGCGATGAGCAGTTCTTC.

The chain links TRBV20-1 to TRBJ2-3; TRBD2 matches at 10 bases. Germline-derived CDR1 and CDR2 are DFQATT and SNEGSKA (reference sequence). The CDR3 consists of 16 residues. The V and J ends lost 5 bases and 4 bases, in that order; junction bases with no gene match: 12. The CDR3 reads CSAGRGTSAPADTQYF. The CDR3 DNA sequence: TGCAGTGCTGGCCGAGGGACTAGCGCCCCCGCAGATACGCAGTATTTT.

This clonotype was recorded many times. The CDR3: CASTIGYLRYNDEQFF. The CDR3 nucleotides read TGTGCCAGCACTATCGGCTACCTTCGTTACAATGATGAGCAGTTCTTC. This chain uses TRBV6-1 with TRBJ2-1, with D unclear. The germline V gene has CDR1 MNHNS and CDR2 SASEGT. The CDR3 covers 16 residues. The V end lost 7 bases, the J end lost 8 bases, and 24 bases lay between the germline ends.

The chain uses TRBV5-1 and TRBJ2-6, with D perhaps assigned TRBD1 or TRBD2 (5 bases each). From germline, CDR1 is SGHRS and CDR2 YFSETQ. V shed 4 bases and J shed 0 bases, with 11 bases lying between them. The CDR3 length is 16 residues. The CDR3 nucleotides read TGCGCCAGCAGCCCCCCAGGGAGCTCTGGGGCCAACGTCCTGACTTTC. Residues: CASSPPGSSGANVLTF.

This clonotype was detected ten times or more. The chain joins TRBV9 to TRBJ2-1; D unclear. CDR1 SGDLS and CDR2 YYNGEE come from the germline V gene. V lost 4 bases and J 9 bases, leaving 11 bases between the germline ends. There are 12 residues in the CDR3. This chain's CDR3 is CASSRRRFEQFF. The CDR3 DNA reads as TGTGCCAGCAGCCGACGTAGATTTGAGCAGTTCTTC.